This T cell receptor beta chain was identified in a study of blood T cell repertoires in COVID-19. Background on the study: COVID-19 samples from acute and convalescent phases originated in the United States, Italy and Spain.

V shed 1 base and J 4 bases; nucleotides not matched to a gene: 6. Per the germline V gene, CDR1 is SGHNT and CDR2 is YYREEE (reference sequence). This CDR3 is 17 amino acids long. As handled by the study authors: Quantification of nucleated cells was approximated via reference gene primer amplification. Data came from immunoSEQ multiplex PCR; TCRdb stores just in-frame clones and leaves some out. V and J calls and clone size are those listed in that table; D and trimming were worked out from the DNA. The sample gives 150,000 to 200,000 clones, about 88% of which show up once; 7% to 7.5% is in the top ten.

Source material: peripheral blood. The receptor's source is a woman older than 75 in a cohort sampled during active or convalescent COVID-19. The V gene is TRBV5-4, the J gene TRBJ2-2, with 11 bases that match TRBD2. In nucleotides, the CDR3 is TGTGCCAGCAGCTTGCTGCTAGCGGGGGGTCTCACCGGGGAGCTGTTTTTT. Translating it yields CASSLLLAGGLTGELFF.